The source of this TCR beta chain is a study of cytomegalovirus exposure and HLA in healthy donors. Study-level points and caveats: There were reportedly fewer N-insertions in an Asian-associated ancestry cluster than the roughly 680-donor mean, in a later analysis. Common viral pathogens seemed to be connected with several of the most significant clusters, according to a later analysis. Sequences of the TCR beta chain were said to predict the HLA-A and HLA-B alleles of most subjects accurately. Immune exposure information available was restricted to CMV serostatus.

The PCR was carried out with 60 Vbeta primers and 13 Jbeta primers. TCRdb's table, derived via immunoSEQ multiplex PCR, lists solely in-frame clones and lacks some. The top ten hold 1.2% of the sample, which has roughly 180,000 clones, 75% to 90% seen once. Looked up from germline, CDR1 is SGHDT and CDR2 is YYEEEE. V lost 5 bases, J lost 4 bases, and 18 bases lay in between. The length of the CDR3 is 15 residues. Worth noting for this clone: Its target is unknown.

The sample was PBMCs. The rearrangement joins TRBV5-6 to TRBJ2-5; D may be TRBD2 (6 bases). The TCR was taken from a boy aged 2 to 10 in good health and CMV-seronegative. The CDR3 bases are TGTGCCAGCAGTATCTCCCCTGGACTAAGAGAGACCCAGTACTTC. Its protein is CASSISPGLRETQYF.